This T cell receptor (beta chain) was documented in a study of cytomegalovirus exposure and HLA in healthy donors. The wider study: Among around 400 genotyped donors, approximately 80% fell in the Caucasian-associated ancestry cluster. The study, taken as a whole, reports: Despite most TCR sequences being rare, some public TCRs occurred in many donors. Later analysis showed TCR association rates varying by HLA locus, highest for DRB1 and lowest for HLA-C.

PCR involved 60 Vbeta and 13 Jbeta primers. Sequencing was performed with immunoSEQ multiplex PCR; in TCRdb, only in-frame clones are kept and a portion is missing. This listing includes roughly 80,000 clones. The junction had 2 bases not matched to a gene; V was cut back by 0 bases and J by 4 bases. This CDR3 spans 14 amino acids. Germline V gene sequence: CDR1 SGHDT, CDR2 YYEEEE. Comment on this clone: Its cognate antigen is unknown.

This sequence originates from a woman under 40 in good health and CMV-seronegative. This rearrangement joins TRBV5-6 to TRBJ1-1; TRBD1 agrees at 8 bases. Sequences were obtained from PBMCs. Written as DNA, the CDR3 is TGTGCCAGCAGCTTGGGGACAGGGCGCACTGAAGCTTTCTTT. Protein product: CASSLGTGRTEAFF. The full variable domain, rest sourced from reference TRBV5-6 and TRBJ1-1, is DAGVTQSPTHLIKTRGQQVTLRCSPKSGHDTVSWYQQALGQGPQFIFQYYEEEERQRGNFPDRFSGHQFPNYSSELNVNALLLGDSALYLCASSLGTGRTEAFFGQGTRLTVV.